This T cell receptor beta chain was found in a study of blood T cells in healthy people across ages. General study results and limits: Across the age range, TCR beta diversity per million T cells fell in a roughly linear way.

Primers used in a second PCR of roughly 6 to 11 cycles were a sample-barcoded 5' primer and a J-beta primer mix. Using its own MiXCR run on the 5' RACE reads, TCRdb lists one record per CDR3 protein. The sample includes under 800,000 distinct CDR3 sequences, around 46% of them seen just once. CDR3 length: 15 residues. Trimming left V 1 base short and J 13 bases short, with 20 bases between. Germline V gives CDR1 PRHDT, CDR2 FYEKMQ (reference sequence). Comment on this clonotype: Its antigen is not known. A read error may explain this, as a much larger clone is one base away.

The chain carries TRBV13 and TRBJ2-4, with no clear D. The sequenced material came from blood. This receptor was obtained from a woman in her fifties or sixties in good health. This CDR3 reads CASSLVRTGGNEQYF. The CDR3 nucleotides are TGTGCCAGCAGCTTAGTCAGGACGGGTGGAAATGAGCAGTACTTC.